This T cell receptor (beta chain) was identified during a study of post-analysis software for immune sequencing data. Study-level information: Several disease courses (relapsing-remitting, secondary progressive and progressive-relapsing) of multiple sclerosis were included.

Unique molecular identifiers were carried by the TCR beta cDNA libraries. There were about 1 to 10 million T cells, and 400,000 to 650,000 cDNA molecules came from them. TCRdb called the PCR reads again in MiXCR, with one record for every CDR3 protein. This sample carries 150,000 or so distinct CDR3 sequences, approximately 35% of them seen once, and the ten largest clones take under 30%. Germline CDR1 and CDR2: SGHNT and YYREEE (reference sequence). V gave up 4 bases and J gave up 10 bases, with 15 bases separating them. The CDR3 is made up of 13 amino acids. The chain employs TRBV5-4 and TRBJ2-1; the D gene is possibly TRBD2 (6 bases). This TCR came from a girl aged 5-17 years with multiple sclerosis. The sample here was blood, taken after autologous hematopoietic stem cell transplantation. Written as DNA, the CDR3 is TGTGCCAGCAGCCACCCAGGCCTAGCGGAGCAGTTCTTC. It specifies CASSHPGLAEQFF.